The next 15 T cell receptor beta chains were all read from a single sample in a study of blood T cell repertoires in COVID-19. TCRdb keeps only in-frame clones here, not all; method: immunoSEQ multiplex PCR. The data contain 470,000 or so clones, over 75% of them singletons. Specimen: peripheral blood. These receptors were obtained from a human donor in a cohort sampled during active COVID-19.

This rearrangement joins TRBV5-1 to TRBJ1-1, with no clear D. CDR1 SGHRS and CDR2 YFSETQ come from the germline V gene. Trimming took 2 bases from V and 1 from J, leaving 9 bases between them. The CDR3 is made up of 14 amino acids. CDR3 loop: CASSFSTGNTEAFF. Here the CDR3 DNA reads TGCGCCAGCAGCTTTTCGACTGGGAACACTGAAGCTTTCTTT.

This chain connects TRBV10-3 to TRBJ1-1; 7 bases match TRBD1. The V gene's germline CDR1 is ENHRY and CDR2 SYGVKD. The CDR3 sequence is 14 residues long. Trimming at V came to 6 bases and at J to 1 base, leaving 5 bases not matched to a gene. The CDR3 loop is CAIRTTGTNTEAFF. The DNA for the CDR3 is TGTGCCATCAGAACGACAGGGACGAACACTGAAGCTTTCTTT.

This chain connects TRBV28 to TRBJ1-2, with TRBD1 matching 9 bases. The CDR3 runs 16 residues. CDR1 is MDHEN, CDR2 SYDVKM, per germline. V trimming: 4 bases; J trimming: 4 bases; junction bases outside the gene matches: 10. CDR3 coding DNA: TGTGCCAGCAGTTCGGACAGGGGAAGGAGCGGCTATGGCTACACCTTC. This sequence encodes CASSSDRGRSGYGYTF.

The J gene is TRBJ1-2, the V gene TRBV19; 11 bases map to TRBD1. The germline V gene has CDR1 LNHDA and CDR2 SQIVND (reference sequence). The CDR3 covers 15 residues. Trimming removed 5 bases from V and 6 bases from J; junction bases left unmatched: 8. The CDR3 coding sequence is TGTGCCAGTAGTGCCGGGGACAGGGGGAACGATGGCTACACCTTC. Amino acids: CASSAGDRGNDGYTF.

The chain combines TRBV29-1 with TRBJ2-1; D gene unclear. Trimming shortened V by 4 bases and J by 0 bases, and 7 bases separated the two germline ends. The V gene's germline CDR1 is SQVTM and CDR2 ANQGSEA. The CDR3 has 13 amino acids. CDR3 sequence reads: CSVVWSSYNEQFF. The CDR3 DNA sequence: TGCAGCGTTGTATGGAGCTCCTACAATGAGCAGTTCTTC.

This clone occurred once. The chain has TRBV24-1 and TRBJ2-1, with 9 bases fitting TRBD1. The CDR3 has 14 residues. Germline CDR1 is KGHDR and CDR2 is SFDVKD. The V segment lost 7 bases and the J segment 4 bases; nucleotides outside the gene matches: 4. CDR3 protein: CATSLGTGYNEQFF. The CDR3 DNA follows: TGTGCCACCAGCCTCGGGACAGGGTACAATGAGCAGTTCTTC.

CDR3 amino acids: CASSLTGQTVGNTIYF. The CDR3 coding sequence is TGTGCCAGCAGCTTGACTGGACAGACAGTAGGAAACACCATATATTTT. The chain employs TRBV5-6 and TRBJ1-3; possible D gene TRBD1, 6 bases. From germline, CDR1 is SGHDT and CDR2 YYEEEE. This CDR3 is built from 16 residues. V gave up 1 base and J gave up 4 bases, with 15 bases separating them.

The chain links TRBV28 to TRBJ2-1; 7 nucleotides align to TRBD1. The V and J ends lost 5 bases and 9 bases, in that order; junction bases with no gene match: 7. The germline V gene has CDR1 MDHEN and CDR2 SYDVKM. The CDR3 consists of 13 residues. CDR3 sequence: CASSSGQVGEQFF. CDR3 bases: TGTGCCAGCAGTAGTGGACAGGTGGGTGAGCAGTTCTTC.

The gene calls are TRBV10-3 and TRBJ1-1, with 7 bases aligning to TRBD1. This CDR3 comprises 17 residues. V dropped 10 bases and J dropped 0; count of bases not matched to a gene: 17. CDR1 is ENHRY, CDR2 SYGVKD, per germline. The DNA for the CDR3 is TGTGCCACCCAGCTTTCCCGGACAGGATCTTTGAACACTGAAGCTTTCTTT. Translation: CATQLSRTGSLNTEAFF.

This clone came up once. CDR3 in DNA: TGTGCCAGCAGGAGAATCTATAGCGGGACAAACACCGGGGAGCTGTTTTTT. Translation gives CASRRIYSGTNTGELFF. V usage is TRBV28 and J usage is TRBJ2-2; 8 bases align to TRBD2. CDR1 is MDHEN, CDR2 SYDVKM, per germline. After removal of 6 bases from V and 2 bases from J, the junction contained 11 bases not matched to a gene. This CDR3 is built from 17 residues.

The rearrangement links TRBV28 to TRBJ2-1; 9 bases align to TRBD2. The CDR3 is 16 amino acids. Germline CDR1 and CDR2: MDHEN and SYDVKM. Unmatched junction bases numbered 12, after V lost 8 bases and J lost 4 bases. CDR3 loop: CASAGRAGGKYNEQFF. CDR3 DNA: TGTGCCAGCGCAGGACGAGCGGGAGGCAAATACAATGAGCAGTTCTTC.

The chain links TRBV7-8 to TRBJ1-3; a possible D gene is TRBD1 (6 bases). Trimming removed 6 bases at V and 7 bases at J, with 19 bases between. This CDR3 has 15 amino acids. Looked up from germline, CDR1 is SGHVS and CDR2 is FQNEAQ. The CDR3 spells CASSRYRADGNTIYF. CDR3 nucleotide sequence: TGTGCCAGCAGTAGATACAGGGCAGATGGGAACACCATATATTTT. The variable domain in full, completed from reference TRBV7-8 and TRBJ1-3, reads GAGVSQSPRYKVAKRGQDVALRCDPISGHVSLFWYQQALGQGPEFLTYFQNEAQLDKSGLPSDRFFAERPEGSVSTLKIQRTQQEDSAVYLCASSRYRADGNTIYFGEGSWLTVV.

V gene TRBV7-9 combines with J gene TRBJ1-1, with 8 bases lining up with TRBD1. CDR3 size: 14 residues. Germline V gene sequence: CDR1 SEHNR, CDR2 FQNEAQ (reference sequence). Trimming removed 5 bases from V and 1 base from J; junction bases left unmatched: 3. CDR3: CASSRTGTNTEAFF. The CDR3 DNA reads TGTGCCAGCAGCCGGACAGGGACGAACACTGAAGCTTTCTTT.

This clone was picked up one time. This chain joins TRBV21-1 and TRBJ2-1; the table gives TRBD1 as D, unverified against the DNA. TRBV21-1 is classified as a pseudogene. The CDR3 spans 16 residues. Written as DNA, the CDR3 is TGTGCCAGCAGCGGCCCGGGACAGGGGGCTCACAATGAGCAGTTCTTC. Its translation is CASSGPGQGAHNEQFF.

The chain employs TRBV25-1 and TRBJ1-1; TRBD1 matches at 7 bases. This CDR3 spans 14 amino acids. The ends lost 3 bases at V and 3 bases at J; junction bases unmatched: 4. Germline V gene lookup returns CDR1 MGHDK and CDR2 SYGVNS. The DNA for the CDR3 is TGTGCCAGCAGTGAGCCGACAGGGTACACTGAAGCTTTCTTT. Its protein is CASSEPTGYTEAFF. Complete variable domain (other parts from reference TRBV25-1 and TRBJ1-1): EADIYQTPRYLVIGTGKKITLECSQTMGHDKMYWYQQDPGMELHLIHYSYGVNSTEKGDLSSESTVSRIRTEHFPLTLESARPSHTSQYLCASSEPTGYTEAFFGQGTRLTVV.